Presented here are 20 T cell receptor beta chains from one specimen sequenced in a study of CXCR3-negative and CXCR3-positive naive CD8 T cells. It was by 5' RACE with UMI labels that the TRB cDNA libraries were prepared. With the 5' RACE reads reprocessed, TCRdb shows one record per CDR3 protein and no DNA. This sample's clone table lists about 53,000 distinct CDR3 sequences. The sample consisted of naive CXCR3- CD8+ T cells from blood. The sample's subset: CD45RO-CCR7+CD27+CD95- naive CD8+ T cells lacking CXCR3 (TNR3-). Source of these receptors: a human donor in good health. Some clones in this sample may be carry-over from other donors' samples.

The chain joins TRBV7-2 to TRBJ2-3. CDR1 and CDR2 from the germline V gene are SGHTA and FQGNSA. The CDR3 runs 16 residues. CDR3: CASSWGWGGFTDTQYF.

The chain uses TRBV20-1 and TRBJ2-5. The CDR3 has 13 residues. Germline CDR1 is DFQATT and CDR2 is SNEGSKA (reference sequence). CDR3 protein: CSARDRGQETQYF.

This chain joins TRBV5-5 and TRBJ1-5; the D call of TRBD1 rests on TCRdb alone, since no DNA is present to check it. CDR1 is SGHKS and CDR2 is YYEKEE in the germline V gene (reference sequence). This CDR3 is built from 16 residues. CDR3 sequence reads: CASDLGFGGSNQPQHF.

CDR3 residues: CASRWTGDKDTQYF. V usage is TRBV5-1 and J usage is TRBJ2-3; lacking DNA, the TRBD1 call made by TCRdb goes unchecked. This CDR3 has 14 residues. Germline loops: CDR1 SGHRS, CDR2 YFSETQ.

The chain is built from TRBV6-6 and TRBJ2-7. Per germline, CDR1 MNHNY and CDR2 SVGAGI (reference sequence). CDR3 length equals 15 residues. CDR3 sequence reads: CASSYSIDSPYEQYF.

The chain recombines TRBV29-1 with TRBJ1-1. The germline CDR1 and CDR2 sequences are SQVTM and ANQGSEA. The CDR3 length is 11 residues. This CDR3 is CSVEDDFEAFF.

The chain employs TRBV12-5 and TRBJ2-1. CDR3 length: 15 amino acids. Germline V lookup: CDR1 LGHNT, CDR2 FRNRAP. This CDR3 reads CASDQNLTPYNEQFF.

The J gene is TRBJ2-3, the V gene TRBV5-5; the TCRdb D gene call, TRBD1, has no DNA to confirm it. Looked up from germline, CDR1 is SGHKS and CDR2 is YYEKEE (reference sequence). The CDR3 extends over 16 amino acids. CDR3 sequence reads: CASIGMTGTRPDTQYF.

The chain carries TRBV6-4 and TRBJ2-3; TCRdb reports TRBD2, a call that lacks DNA to check it against. The V gene's germline CDR1 is MRHNA and CDR2 SNTAGT. This CDR3 is built from 15 residues. CDR3 protein: CASSESGGAADTQYF.

The chain has TRBV4-3 and TRBJ2-7. CDR1 is LGHNA and CDR2 is YSLEER in the germline V gene. The CDR3 is 14 residues long. CDR3 amino acids: CASSQEVGTYEQYF.

This chain uses TRBV4-3 with TRBJ2-1. The germline gives CDR1 LGHNA, CDR2 YSLEER. The CDR3 runs to 16 residues. The CDR3 reads CASSQGSIATYNEQFF.

The chain couples TRBV29-1 to TRBJ1-1. The germline V gene has CDR1 SQVTM and CDR2 ANQGSEA. This CDR3 region has 12 residues. Here the CDR3 reads CSVEGYLTEAFF. Filled out from reference TRBV29-1 and TRBJ1-1, the complete variable domain reads SAVISQKPSRDICQRGTSLTIQCQVDSQVTMMFWYRQQPGQSLTLIATANQGSEATYESGFVIDKFPISRPNLTFSTLTVSNMSPEDSSIYLCSVEGYLTEAFFGQGTRLTVV.

The chain links TRBV28 to TRBJ2-3; TCRdb gives TRBD1 as the D gene, but with no DNA this cannot be confirmed. CDR3 size: 13 residues. Germline CDR1 is MDHEN and CDR2 is SYDVKM. The CDR3 region is CASSFGREDTQYF.

V and J are TRBV20-1 and TRBJ2-7; the D call from TCRdb, TRBD1, cannot be confirmed without DNA. Germline V lookup: CDR1 DFQATT, CDR2 SNEGSKA (reference sequence). The CDR3 runs to 13 residues. Here the CDR3 reads CSAVGTEFYEQYF.

The chain uses TRBV4-3 and TRBJ1-6. Germline V gene lookup returns CDR1 LGHNA and CDR2 YSLEER. The CDR3 loop spans 16 amino acids. CDR3: CASSQEGGSYNSPLHF.

The chain employs TRBV20-1 and TRBJ1-1. Germline loops: CDR1 DFQATT, CDR2 SNEGSKA (reference sequence). This CDR3 has 14 residues. CDR3 residues: CSARDARPDTEAFF.

The gene calls are TRBV7-2 and TRBJ2-5; without DNA, the TCRdb call of TRBD2 cannot be checked. This CDR3 spans 18 amino acids. CDR1 and CDR2 from the germline V gene are SGHTA and FQGNSA. CDR3: CASSVRLAGGLSQETQYF.

The chain recombines TRBV10-3 with TRBJ2-2. Germline CDR1 ENHRY, CDR2 SYGVKD. The CDR3 runs to 13 residues. CDR3 sequence: CAIRESSTGELFF.

The chain joins TRBV29-1 to TRBJ2-4. The germline V gene has CDR1 SQVTM and CDR2 ANQGSEA. This CDR3 is 14 amino acids long. Here the CDR3 reads CSVEGPLAKNIQYF.

The chain uses TRBV29-1 and TRBJ2-3; TCRdb selects TRBD1, and the lack of DNA leaves this call unchecked. The CDR3 has 18 amino acids. The germline V gene encodes CDR1 SQVTM and CDR2 ANQGSEA. The CDR3 protein is CSVEAYSYDRGSTDTQYF.